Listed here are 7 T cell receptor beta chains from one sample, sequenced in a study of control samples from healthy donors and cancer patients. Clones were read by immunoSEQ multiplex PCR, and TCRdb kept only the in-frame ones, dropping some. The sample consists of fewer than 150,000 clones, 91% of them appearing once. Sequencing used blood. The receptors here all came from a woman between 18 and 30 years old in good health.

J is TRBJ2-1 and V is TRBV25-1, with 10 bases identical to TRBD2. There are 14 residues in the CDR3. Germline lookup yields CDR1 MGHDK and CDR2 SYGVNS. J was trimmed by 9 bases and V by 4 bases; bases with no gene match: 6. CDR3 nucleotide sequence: TGTGCCAGCAGTGCGAGCGGGAGGGCCGTTGAGCAGTTCTTC. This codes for CASSASGRAVEQFF.

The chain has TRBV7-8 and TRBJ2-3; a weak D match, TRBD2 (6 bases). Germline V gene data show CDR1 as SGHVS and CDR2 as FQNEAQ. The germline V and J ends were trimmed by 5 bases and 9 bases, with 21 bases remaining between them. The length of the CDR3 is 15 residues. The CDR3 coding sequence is TGTGCCAGCAGCCCGTCCAGGACTAACACCTACACGCAGTATTTT. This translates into CASSPSRTNTYTQYF. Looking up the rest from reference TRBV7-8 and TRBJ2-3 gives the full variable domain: GAGVSQSPRYKVAKRGQDVALRCDPISGHVSLFWYQQALGQGPEFLTYFQNEAQLDKSGLPSDRFFAERPEGSVSTLKIQRTQQEDSAVYLCASSPSRTNTYTQYFGPGTRLTVL.

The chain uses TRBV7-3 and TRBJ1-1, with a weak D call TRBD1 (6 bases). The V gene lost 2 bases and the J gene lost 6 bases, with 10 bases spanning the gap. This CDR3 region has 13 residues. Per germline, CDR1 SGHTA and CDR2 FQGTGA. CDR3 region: CASSLWPGAEAFF. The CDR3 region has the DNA TGTGCCAGCAGCTTATGGCCAGGGGCTGAAGCTTTCTTT. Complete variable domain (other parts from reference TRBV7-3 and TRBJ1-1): GAGVSQTPSNKVTEKGKYVELRCDPISGHTALYWYRQSLGQGPEFLIYFQGTGAADDSGLPNDRFFAVRPEGSVSTLKIQRTERGDSAVYLCASSLWPGAEAFFGQGTRLTVV.

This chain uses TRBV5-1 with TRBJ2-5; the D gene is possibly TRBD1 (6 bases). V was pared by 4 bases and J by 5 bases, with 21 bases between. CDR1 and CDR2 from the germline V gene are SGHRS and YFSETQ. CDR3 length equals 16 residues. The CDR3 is CASSATPSGAQETQYF. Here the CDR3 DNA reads TGCGCCAGCAGCGCCACACCCTCAGGGGCTCAGGAGACCCAGTACTTC.

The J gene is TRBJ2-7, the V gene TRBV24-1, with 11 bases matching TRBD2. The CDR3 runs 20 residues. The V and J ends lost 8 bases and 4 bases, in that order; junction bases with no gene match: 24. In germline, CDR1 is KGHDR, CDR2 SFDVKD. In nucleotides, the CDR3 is TGTGCCACCACCCTCACCCTTACTAGCGGGGGCCGCCGGGAGGGTTACGAGCAGTACTTC. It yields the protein CATTLTLTSGGRREGYEQYF.

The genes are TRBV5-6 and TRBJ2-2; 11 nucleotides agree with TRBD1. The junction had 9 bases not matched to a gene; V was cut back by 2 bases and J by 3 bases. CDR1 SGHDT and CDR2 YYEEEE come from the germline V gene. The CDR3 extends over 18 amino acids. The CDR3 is CASSLGTGGTGYTGELFF. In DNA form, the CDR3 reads TGTGCCAGCAGCTTAGGGACAGGGGGAACGGGATACACCGGGGAGCTGTTTTTT. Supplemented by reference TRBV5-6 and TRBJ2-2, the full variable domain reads DAGVTQSPTHLIKTRGQQVTLRCSPKSGHDTVSWYQQALGQGPQFIFQYYEEEERQRGNFPDRFSGHQFPNYSSELNVNALLLGDSALYLCASSLGTGGTGYTGELFFGEGSRLTVL.

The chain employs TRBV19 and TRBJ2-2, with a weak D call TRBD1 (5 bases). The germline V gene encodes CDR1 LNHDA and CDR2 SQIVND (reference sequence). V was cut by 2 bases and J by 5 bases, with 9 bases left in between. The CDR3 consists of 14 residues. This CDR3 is CASSIQGWTGELFF. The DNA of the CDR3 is TGTGCCAGTAGTATACAGGGCTGGACCGGGGAGCTGTTTTTT. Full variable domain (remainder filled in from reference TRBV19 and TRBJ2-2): DGGITQSPKYLFRKEGQNVTLSCEQNLNHDAMYWYRQDPGQGLRLIYYSQIVNDFQKGDIAEGYSVSREKKESFPLTVTSAQKNPTAFYLCASSIQGWTGELFFGEGSRLTVL.